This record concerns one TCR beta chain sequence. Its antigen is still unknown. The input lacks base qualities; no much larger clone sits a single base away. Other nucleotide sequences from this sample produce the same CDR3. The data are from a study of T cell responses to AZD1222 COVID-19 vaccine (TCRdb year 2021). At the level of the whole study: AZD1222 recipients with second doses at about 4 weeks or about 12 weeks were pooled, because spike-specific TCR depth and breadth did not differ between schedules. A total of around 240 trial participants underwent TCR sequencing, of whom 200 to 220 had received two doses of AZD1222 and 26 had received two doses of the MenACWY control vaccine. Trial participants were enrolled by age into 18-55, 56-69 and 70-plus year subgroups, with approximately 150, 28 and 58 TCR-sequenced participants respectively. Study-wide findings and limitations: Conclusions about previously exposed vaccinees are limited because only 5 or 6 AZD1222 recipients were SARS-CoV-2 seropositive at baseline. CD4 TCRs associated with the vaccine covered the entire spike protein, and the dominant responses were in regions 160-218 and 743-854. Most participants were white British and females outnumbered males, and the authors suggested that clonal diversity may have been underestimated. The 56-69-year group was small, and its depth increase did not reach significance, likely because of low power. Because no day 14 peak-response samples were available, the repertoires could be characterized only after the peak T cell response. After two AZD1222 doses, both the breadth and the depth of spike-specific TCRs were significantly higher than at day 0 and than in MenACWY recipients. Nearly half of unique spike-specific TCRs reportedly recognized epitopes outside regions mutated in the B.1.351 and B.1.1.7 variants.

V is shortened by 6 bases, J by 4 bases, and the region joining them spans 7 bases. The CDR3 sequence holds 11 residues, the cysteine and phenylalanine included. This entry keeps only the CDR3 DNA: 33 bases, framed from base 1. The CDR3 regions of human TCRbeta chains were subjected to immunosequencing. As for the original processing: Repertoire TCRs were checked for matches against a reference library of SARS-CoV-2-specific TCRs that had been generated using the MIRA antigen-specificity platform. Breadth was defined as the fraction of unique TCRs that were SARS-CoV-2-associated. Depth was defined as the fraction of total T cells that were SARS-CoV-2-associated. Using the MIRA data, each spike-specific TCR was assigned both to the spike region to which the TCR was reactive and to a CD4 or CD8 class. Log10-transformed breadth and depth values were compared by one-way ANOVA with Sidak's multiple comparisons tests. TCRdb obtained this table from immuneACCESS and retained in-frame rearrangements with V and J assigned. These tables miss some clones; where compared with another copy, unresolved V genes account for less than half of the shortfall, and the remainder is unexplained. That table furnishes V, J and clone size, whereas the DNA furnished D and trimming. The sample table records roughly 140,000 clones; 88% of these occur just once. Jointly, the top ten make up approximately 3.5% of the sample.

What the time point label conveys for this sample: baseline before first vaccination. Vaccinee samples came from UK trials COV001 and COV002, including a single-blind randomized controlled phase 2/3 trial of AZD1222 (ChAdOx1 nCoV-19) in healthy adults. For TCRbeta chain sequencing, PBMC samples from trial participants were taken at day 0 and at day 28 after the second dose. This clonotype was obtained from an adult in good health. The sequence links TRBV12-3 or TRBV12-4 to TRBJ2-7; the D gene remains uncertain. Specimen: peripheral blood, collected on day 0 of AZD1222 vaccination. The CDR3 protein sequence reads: CASSSPYEQYF. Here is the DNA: TGTGCCAGCAGCTCCCCTTACGAGCAGTACTTC.